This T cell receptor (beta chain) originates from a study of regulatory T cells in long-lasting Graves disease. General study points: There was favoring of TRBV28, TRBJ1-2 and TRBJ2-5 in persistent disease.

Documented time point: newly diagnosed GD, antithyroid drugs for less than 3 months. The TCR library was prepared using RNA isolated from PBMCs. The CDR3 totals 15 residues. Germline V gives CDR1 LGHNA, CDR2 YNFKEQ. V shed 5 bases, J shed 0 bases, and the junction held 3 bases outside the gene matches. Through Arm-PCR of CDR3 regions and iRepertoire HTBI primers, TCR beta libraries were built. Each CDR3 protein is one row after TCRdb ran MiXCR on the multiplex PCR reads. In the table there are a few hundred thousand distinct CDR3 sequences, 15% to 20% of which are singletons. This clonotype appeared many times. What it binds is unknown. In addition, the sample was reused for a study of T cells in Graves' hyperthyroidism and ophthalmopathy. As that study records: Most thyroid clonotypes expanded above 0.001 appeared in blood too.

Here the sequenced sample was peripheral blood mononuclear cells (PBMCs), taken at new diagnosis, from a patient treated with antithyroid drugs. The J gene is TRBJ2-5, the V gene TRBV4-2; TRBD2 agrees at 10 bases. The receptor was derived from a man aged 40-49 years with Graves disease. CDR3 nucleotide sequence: TGTGCCAGCAGCGGAGCGGGGGGGTACCAAGAGACCCAGTACTTC. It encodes CASSGAGGYQETQYF.